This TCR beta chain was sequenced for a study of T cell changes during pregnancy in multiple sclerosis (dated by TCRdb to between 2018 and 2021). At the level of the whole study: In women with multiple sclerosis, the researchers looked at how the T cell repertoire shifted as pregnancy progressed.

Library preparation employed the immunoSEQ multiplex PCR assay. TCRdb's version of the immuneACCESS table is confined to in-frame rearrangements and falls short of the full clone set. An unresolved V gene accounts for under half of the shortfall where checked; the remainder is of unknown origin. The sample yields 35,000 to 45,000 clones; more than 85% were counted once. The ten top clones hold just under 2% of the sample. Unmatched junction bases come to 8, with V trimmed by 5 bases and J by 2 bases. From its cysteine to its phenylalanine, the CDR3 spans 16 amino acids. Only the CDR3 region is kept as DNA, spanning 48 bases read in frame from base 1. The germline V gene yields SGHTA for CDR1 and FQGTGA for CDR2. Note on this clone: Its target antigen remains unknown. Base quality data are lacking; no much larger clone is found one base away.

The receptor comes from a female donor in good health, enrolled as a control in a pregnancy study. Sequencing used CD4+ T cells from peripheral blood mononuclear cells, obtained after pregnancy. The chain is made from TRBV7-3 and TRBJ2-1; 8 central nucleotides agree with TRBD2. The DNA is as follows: TGTGCCAGCAGCGCAGTGGCGGGAGGCCCCTACAATGAGCAGTTCTTC. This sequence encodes CASSAVAGGPYNEQFF.